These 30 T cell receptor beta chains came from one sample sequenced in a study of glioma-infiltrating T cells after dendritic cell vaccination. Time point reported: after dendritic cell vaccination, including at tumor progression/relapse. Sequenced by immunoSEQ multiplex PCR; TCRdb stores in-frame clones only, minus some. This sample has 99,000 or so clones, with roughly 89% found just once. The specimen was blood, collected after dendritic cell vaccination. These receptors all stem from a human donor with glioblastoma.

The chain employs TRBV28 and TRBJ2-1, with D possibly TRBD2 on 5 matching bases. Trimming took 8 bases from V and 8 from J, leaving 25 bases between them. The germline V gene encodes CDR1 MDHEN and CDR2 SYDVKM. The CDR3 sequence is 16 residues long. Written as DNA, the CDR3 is TGTGCCAGCCGAACGGGGTCGGGGAACGGGTTCGATGAGCAGTTCTTC. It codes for CASRTGSGNGFDEQFF. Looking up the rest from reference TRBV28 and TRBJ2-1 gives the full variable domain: DVKVTQSSRYLVKRTGEKVFLECVQDMDHENMFWYRQDPGLGLRLIYFSYDVKMKEKGDIPEGYSVSREKKERFSLILESASTNQTSMYLCASRTGSGNGFDEQFFGPGTRLTVL.

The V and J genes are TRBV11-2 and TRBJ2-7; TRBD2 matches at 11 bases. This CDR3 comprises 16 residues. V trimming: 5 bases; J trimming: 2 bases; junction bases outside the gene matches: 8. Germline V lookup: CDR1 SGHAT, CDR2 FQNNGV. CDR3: CASSQLAGGSAYEQYF. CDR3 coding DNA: TGTGCCAGCAGCCAATTAGCGGGGGGGTCGGCCTACGAGCAGTACTTC.

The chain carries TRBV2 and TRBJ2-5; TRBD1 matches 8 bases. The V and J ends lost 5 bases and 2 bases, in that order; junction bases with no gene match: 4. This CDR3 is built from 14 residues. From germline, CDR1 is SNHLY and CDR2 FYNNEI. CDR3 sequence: CASSYGQGQETQYF. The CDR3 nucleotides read TGTGCCAGCAGTTACGGACAGGGACAAGAGACCCAGTACTTC.

The CDR3 sequence is CASRQPGTGRSYNEQFF. In DNA form, the CDR3 reads TGTGCAAGTCGCCAGCCTGGGACAGGGCGATCCTACAATGAGCAGTTCTTC. This chain links TRBV12-2 with TRBJ2-1; the D call in the table, TRBD1, was not verified against the DNA. TRBV12-2 is assigned pseudogene status. This CDR3 has 17 residues.

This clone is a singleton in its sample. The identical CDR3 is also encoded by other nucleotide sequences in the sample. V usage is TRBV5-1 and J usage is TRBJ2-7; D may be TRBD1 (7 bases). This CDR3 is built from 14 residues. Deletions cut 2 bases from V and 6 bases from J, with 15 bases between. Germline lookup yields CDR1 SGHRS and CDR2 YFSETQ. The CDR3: CASSFGQGGSEQYF. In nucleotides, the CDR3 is TGCGCCAGCAGCTTTGGGCAGGGGGGAAGCGAGCAGTACTTC.

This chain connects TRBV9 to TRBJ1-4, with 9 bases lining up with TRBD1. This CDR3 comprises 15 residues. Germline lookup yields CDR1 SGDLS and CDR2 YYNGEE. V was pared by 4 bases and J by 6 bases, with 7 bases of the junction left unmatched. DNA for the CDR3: TGTGCCAGCAGCCCCCGGACAGGGGCCGATGAAAAACTGTTTTTT. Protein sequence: CASSPRTGADEKLFF. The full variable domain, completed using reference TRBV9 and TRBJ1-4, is DSGVTQTPKHLITATGQRVTLRCSPRSGDLSVYWYQQSLDQGLQFLIQYYNGEERAKGNILERFSAQQFPDLHSELNLSSLELGDSALYFCASSPRTGADEKLFFGSGTQLSVL.

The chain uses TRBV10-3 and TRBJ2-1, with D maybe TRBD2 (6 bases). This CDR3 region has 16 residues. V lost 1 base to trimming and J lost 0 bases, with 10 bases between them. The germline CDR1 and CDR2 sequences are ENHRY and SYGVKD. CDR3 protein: CAISELDGSSYNEQFF. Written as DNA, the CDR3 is TGTGCCATCAGTGAGTTGGACGGGAGCTCCTACAATGAGCAGTTCTTC.

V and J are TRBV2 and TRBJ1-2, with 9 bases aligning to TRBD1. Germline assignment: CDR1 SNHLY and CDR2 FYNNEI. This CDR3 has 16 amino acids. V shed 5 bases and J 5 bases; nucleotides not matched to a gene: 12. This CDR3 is CASSPPSGTGLYGYTF. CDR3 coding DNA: TGTGCCAGCAGTCCCCCATCGGGGACAGGGTTATATGGCTACACCTTC. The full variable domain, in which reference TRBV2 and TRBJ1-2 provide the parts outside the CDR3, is EPEVTQTPSHQVTQMGQEVILRCVPISNHLYFYWYRQILGQKVEFLVSFYNNEISEKSEIFDDQFSVERPDGSNFTLKIRSTKLEDSAMYFCASSPPSGTGLYGYTFGSGTRLTVV.

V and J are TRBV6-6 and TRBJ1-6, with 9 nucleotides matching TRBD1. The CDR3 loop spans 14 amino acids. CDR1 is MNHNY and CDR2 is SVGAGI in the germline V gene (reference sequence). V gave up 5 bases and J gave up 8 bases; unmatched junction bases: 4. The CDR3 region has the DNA TGTGCCAGCAGTCCACAGGGGGCCCATTCACCCCTCCACTTT. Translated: CASSPQGAHSPLHF.

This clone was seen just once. The CDR3 loop reads CASSPSTGGSGELFF. In DNA, the CDR3 is TGTGCCAGCAGCCCGTCGACGGGAGGCTCCGGGGAGCTGTTTTTT. The rearrangement joins TRBV7-3 to TRBJ2-2, with TRBD2 matching over 7 bases. This CDR3 spans 15 amino acids. CDR1 SGHTA and CDR2 FQGTGA come from the germline V gene. V dropped 5 bases and J dropped 6; count of bases not matched to a gene: 9.

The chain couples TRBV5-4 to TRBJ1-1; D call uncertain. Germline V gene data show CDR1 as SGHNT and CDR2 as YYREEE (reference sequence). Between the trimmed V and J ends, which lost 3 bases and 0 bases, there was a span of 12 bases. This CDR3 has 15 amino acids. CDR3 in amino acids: CASSSLSRMNTEAFF. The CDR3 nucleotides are TGTGCCAGCAGCTCCCTCTCCAGGATGAACACTGAAGCTTTCTTT. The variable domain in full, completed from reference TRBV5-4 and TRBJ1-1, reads ETGVTQSPTHLIKTRGQQVTLRCSSQSGHNTVSWYQQALGQGPQFIFQYYREEENGRGNFPPRFSGLQFPNYSSELNVNALELDDSALYLCASSSLSRMNTEAFFGQGTRLTVV.

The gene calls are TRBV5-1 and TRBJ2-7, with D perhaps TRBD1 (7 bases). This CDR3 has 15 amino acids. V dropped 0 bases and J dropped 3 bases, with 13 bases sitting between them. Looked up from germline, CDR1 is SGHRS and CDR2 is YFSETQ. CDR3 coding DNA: TGCGCCAGCAGCTTGGTGGAGGGGGCGGACTACGAGCAGTACTTC. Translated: CASSLVEGADYEQYF.

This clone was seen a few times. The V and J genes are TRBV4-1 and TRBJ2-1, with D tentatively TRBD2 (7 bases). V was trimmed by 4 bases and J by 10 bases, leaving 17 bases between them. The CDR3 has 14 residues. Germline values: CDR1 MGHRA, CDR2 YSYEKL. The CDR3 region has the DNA TGCGCCAGCAGCCGAGGGGGGAGGGCCATCGAGCAGTTCTTC. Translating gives CASSRGGRAIEQFF.

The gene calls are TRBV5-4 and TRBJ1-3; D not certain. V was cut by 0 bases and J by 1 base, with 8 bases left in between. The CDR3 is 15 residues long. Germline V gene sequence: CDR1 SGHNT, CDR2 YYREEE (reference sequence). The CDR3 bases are TGTGCCAGCAGCTTGGCCGGGGTATCTGGAAACACCATATATTTT. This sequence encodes CASSLAGVSGNTIYF.

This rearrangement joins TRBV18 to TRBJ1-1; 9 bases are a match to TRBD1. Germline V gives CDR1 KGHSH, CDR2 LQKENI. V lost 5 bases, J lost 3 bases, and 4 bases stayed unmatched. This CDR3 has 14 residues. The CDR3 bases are TGTGCCAGCTCAGCGGGACAGGGTGACACTGAAGCTTTCTTT. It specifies CASSAGQGDTEAFF.

This CDR3 is CASSRGTSGSYEQYF. The CDR3, as DNA: TGCGCCAGCAGCCGAGGGACTAGCGGCTCCTACGAGCAGTACTTC. The chain carries TRBV4-1 and TRBJ2-7, with 11 bases matching TRBD2. There are 15 residues in the CDR3. Losses at the gene ends were 4 bases for V and 0 bases for J; bases not matched to a gene: 2. Germline CDR1 and CDR2: MGHRA and YSYEKL.

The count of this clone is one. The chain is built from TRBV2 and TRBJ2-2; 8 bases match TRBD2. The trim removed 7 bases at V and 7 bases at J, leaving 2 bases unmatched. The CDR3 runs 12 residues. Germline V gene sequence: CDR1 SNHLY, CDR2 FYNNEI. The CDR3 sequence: CASNREGGELFF. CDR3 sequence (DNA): TGTGCCAGCAACCGGGAGGGCGGGGAGCTGTTTTTT. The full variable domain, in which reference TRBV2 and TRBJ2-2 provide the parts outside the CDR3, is EPEVTQTPSHQVTQMGQEVILRCVPISNHLYFYWYRQILGQKVEFLVSFYNNEISEKSEIFDDQFSVERPDGSNFTLKIRSTKLEDSAMYFCASNREGGELFFGEGSRLTVL.

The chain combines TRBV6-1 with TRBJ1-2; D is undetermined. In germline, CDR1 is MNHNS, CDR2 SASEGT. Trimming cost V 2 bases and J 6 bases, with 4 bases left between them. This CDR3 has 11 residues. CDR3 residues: CASSETDGYTF. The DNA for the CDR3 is TGTGCCAGCAGTGAAACGGATGGCTACACCTTC.

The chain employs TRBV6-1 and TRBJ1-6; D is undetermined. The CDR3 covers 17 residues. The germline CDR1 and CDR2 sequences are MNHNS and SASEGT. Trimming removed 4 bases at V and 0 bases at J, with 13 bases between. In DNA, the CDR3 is TGTGCCAGCAGTGTGAGGGAAGGGAGCTCCTATAATTCACCCCTCCACTTT. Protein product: CASSVREGSSYNSPLHF.

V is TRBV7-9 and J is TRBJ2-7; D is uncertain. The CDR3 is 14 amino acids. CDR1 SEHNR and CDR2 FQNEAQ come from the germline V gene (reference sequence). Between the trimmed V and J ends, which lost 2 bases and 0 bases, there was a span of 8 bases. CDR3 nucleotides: TGTGCCAGCAGCTTACAGATAAACTCCTACGAGCAGTACTTC. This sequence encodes CASSLQINSYEQYF.

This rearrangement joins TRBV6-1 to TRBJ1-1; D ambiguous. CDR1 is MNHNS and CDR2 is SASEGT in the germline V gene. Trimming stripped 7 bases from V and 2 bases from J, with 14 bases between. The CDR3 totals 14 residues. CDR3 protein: CASTWQNPNTEAFF. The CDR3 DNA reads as TGTGCCAGCACCTGGCAGAACCCCAACACTGAAGCTTTCTTT.

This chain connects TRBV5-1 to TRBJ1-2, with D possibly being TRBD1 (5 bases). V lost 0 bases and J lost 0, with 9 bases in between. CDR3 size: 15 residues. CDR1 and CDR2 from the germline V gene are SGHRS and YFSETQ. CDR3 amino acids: CASSLALQANYGYTF. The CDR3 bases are TGCGCCAGCAGCTTGGCCTTACAGGCTAACTATGGCTACACCTTC.

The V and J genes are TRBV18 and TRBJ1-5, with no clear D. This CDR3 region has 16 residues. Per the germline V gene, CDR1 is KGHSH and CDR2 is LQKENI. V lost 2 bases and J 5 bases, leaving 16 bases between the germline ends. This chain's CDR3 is CASSPEGTPHDQPQHF. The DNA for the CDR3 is TGTGCCAGCTCACCAGAGGGAACACCTCACGATCAGCCCCAGCATTTT.

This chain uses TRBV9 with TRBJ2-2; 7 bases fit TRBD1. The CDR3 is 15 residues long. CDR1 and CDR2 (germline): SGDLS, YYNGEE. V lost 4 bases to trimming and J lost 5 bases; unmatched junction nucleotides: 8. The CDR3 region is CASSPRQGVTGELFF. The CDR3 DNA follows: TGTGCCAGCAGCCCTAGGCAGGGGGTTACCGGGGAGCTGTTTTTT. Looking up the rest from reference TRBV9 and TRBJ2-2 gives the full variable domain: DSGVTQTPKHLITATGQRVTLRCSPRSGDLSVYWYQQSLDQGLQFLIQYYNGEERAKGNILERFSAQQFPDLHSELNLSSLELGDSALYFCASSPRQGVTGELFFGEGSRLTVL.

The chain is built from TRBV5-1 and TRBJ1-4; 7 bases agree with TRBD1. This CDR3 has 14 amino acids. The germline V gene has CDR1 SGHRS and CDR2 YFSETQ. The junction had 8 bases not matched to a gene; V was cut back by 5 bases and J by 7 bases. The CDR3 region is CASSDGRGREKLFF. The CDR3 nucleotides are TGCGCCAGCAGTGATGGAAGGGGGCGTGAAAAACTGTTTTTT.

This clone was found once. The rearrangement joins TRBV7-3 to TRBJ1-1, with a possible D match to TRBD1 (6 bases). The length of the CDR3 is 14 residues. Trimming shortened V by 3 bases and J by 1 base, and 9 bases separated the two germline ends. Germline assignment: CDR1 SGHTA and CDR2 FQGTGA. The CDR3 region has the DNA TGTGCCAGCAGCTTTGGGGGCACGAACACTGAAGCTTTCTTT. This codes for CASSFGGTNTEAFF.

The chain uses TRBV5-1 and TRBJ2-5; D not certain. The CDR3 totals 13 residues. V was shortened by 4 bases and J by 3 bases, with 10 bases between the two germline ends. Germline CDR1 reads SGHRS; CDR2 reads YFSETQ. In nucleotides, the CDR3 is TGCGCCAGCAGCATTCAACTCAAAGAGACCCAGTACTTC. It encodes CASSIQLKETQYF.

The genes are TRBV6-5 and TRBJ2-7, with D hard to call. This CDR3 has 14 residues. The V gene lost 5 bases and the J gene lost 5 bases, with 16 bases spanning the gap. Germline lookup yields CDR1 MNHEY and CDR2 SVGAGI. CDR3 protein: CASSPDTWADEQYF. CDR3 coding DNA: TGTGCCAGCAGTCCCGATACATGGGCTGACGAGCAGTACTTC.

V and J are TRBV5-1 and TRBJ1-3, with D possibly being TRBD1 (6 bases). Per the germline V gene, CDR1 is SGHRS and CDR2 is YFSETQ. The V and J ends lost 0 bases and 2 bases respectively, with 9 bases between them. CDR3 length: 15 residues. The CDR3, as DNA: TGCGCCAGCAGCTTGGGCGGGGGCGCTGGAAACACCATATATTTT. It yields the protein CASSLGGGAGNTIYF.

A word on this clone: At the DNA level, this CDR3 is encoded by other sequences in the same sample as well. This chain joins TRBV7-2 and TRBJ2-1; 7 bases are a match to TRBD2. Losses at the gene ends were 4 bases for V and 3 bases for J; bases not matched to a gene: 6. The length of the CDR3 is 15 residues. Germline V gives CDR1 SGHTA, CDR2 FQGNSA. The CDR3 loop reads CASSSQAGSYNEQFF. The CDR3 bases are TGTGCCAGCAGCTCTCAAGCGGGAAGCTACAATGAGCAGTTCTTC.